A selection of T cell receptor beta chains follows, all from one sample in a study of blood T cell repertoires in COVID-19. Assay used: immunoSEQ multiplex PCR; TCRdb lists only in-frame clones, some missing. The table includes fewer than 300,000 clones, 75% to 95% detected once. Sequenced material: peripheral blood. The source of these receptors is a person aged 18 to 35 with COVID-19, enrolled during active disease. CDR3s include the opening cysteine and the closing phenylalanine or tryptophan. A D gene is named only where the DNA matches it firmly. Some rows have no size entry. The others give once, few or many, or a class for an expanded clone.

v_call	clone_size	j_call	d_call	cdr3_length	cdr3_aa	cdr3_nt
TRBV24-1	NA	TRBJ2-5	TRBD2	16	CATSDRRLAYQETQYF	TGTGCCACCAGTGACCGCAGACTAGCCTACCAAGAGACCCAGTACTTC
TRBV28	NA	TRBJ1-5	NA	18	CASSLVRGSGRINQPQHF	TGTGCCAGCAGTTTAGTCCGGGGGTCCGGAAGGATCAATCAGCCCCAGCATTTT
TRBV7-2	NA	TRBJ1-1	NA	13	CASDSRTRTEAFF	TGTGCCAGCGACTCCCGCACAAGGACTGAAGCTTTCTTT
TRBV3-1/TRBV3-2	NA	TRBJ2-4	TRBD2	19	CASSHSTSGISKAKNIQYF	TGTGCCAGCAGCCACTCGACTAGCGGGATTTCGAAGGCCAAAAACATTCAGTACTTC
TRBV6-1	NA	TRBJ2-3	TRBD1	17	CASSEERRGQGTDTQYF	TGTGCCAGCAGTGAAGAGAGGCGGGGACAGGGTACAGATACGCAGTATTTT
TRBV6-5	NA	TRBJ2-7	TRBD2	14	CASSYASGRGEQYF	TGTGCCAGCAGTTACGCTAGCGGGAGGGGCGAGCAGTACTTC
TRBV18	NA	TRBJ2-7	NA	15	CASSPQQASAYEQYF	TGTGCCAGCTCACCACAACAGGCCTCGGCCTACGAGCAGTACTTC
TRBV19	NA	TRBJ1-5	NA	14	CASSVDTTNQPQHF	TGTGCCAGTAGTGTGGACACCACTAATCAGCCCCAGCATTTT
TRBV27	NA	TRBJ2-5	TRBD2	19	CASSFRWTSGSGMRETQYF	TGTGCCAGCAGTTTCCGCTGGACTAGCGGGAGTGGGATGAGGGAGACCCAGTACTTC
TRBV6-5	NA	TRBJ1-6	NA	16	CASSYSRPANNSPLHF	TGTGCCAGCAGTTACTCGAGGCCAGCTAATAATTCACCCCTCCACTTT
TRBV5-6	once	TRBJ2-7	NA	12	CASSQQGYEQYF	TGTGCCAGCAGCCAACAGGGCTACGAGCAGTACTTC
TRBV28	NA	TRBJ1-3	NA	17	CASSSKGLQTSGNTIYF	TGTGCCAGCAGTTCAAAGGGACTCCAGACCTCTGGAAACACCATATATTTT
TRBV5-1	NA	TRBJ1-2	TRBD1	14	CASSSAGTGNGYTF	TGCGCCAGCAGCTCCGCCGGGACAGGGAATGGCTACACCTTC
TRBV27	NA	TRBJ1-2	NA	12	CASRQGALGYTF	TGTGCCAGCAGGCAGGGCGCCCTTGGCTACACCTTC
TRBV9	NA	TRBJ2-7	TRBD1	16	CASSERQGAILYEQYF	TGTGCCAGCAGCGAGAGACAGGGGGCTATCCTATACGAGCAGTACTTC
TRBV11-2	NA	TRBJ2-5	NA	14	CASSLATGQETQYF	TGTGCCAGCAGCTTAGCGACAGGCCAAGAGACCCAGTACTTC
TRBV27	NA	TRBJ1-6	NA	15	CASSPQTGFNSPLHF	TGTGCCAGCAGTCCCCAGACAGGTTTTAATTCACCCCTCCACTTT
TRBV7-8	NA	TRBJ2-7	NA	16	CASSLAASTSRDEQYF	TGTGCCAGCAGCTTAGCCGCTAGTACTAGCAGGGACGAGCAGTACTTC
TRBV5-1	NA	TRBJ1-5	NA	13	CASSEGGNQPQHF	TGCGCCAGCAGCGAGGGGGGCAATCAGCCCCAGCATTTT
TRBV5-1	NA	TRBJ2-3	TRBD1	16	CASSLGGTGGADTQYF	TGCGCCAGCAGCTTGGGCGGGACAGGGGGTGCAGATACGCAGTATTTT
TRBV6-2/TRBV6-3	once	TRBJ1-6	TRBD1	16	CASSYYGTGGNSPLHF	TGTGCCAGCAGTTACTACGGGACAGGGGGAAATTCACCCCTCCACTTT
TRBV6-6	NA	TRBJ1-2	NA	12	CASSYSRDGYTF	TGTGCCAGCAGTTACTCGAGAGATGGCTACACCTTC
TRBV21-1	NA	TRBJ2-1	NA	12	CASSWRYNEQFF	TGTGCCAGCAGCTGGCGGTACAATGAGCAGTTCTTC
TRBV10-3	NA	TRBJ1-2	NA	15	CAISEPRGPVYGYTF	TGTGCCATCAGTGAGCCCAGGGGCCCCGTCTATGGCTACACCTTC
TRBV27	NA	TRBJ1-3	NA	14	CASSLTGSGNTIYF	TGTGCCAGCAGTTTAACCGGCTCTGGAAACACCATATATTTT
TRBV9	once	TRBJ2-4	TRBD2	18	CASSPTSGSSISQDIQYF	TGTGCCAGCAGCCCAACTAGCGGGAGCTCCATAAGCCAAGACATTCAGTACTTC
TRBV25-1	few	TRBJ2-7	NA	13	CASSAIESYEQYF	TGTGCCAGCAGTGCCATAGAGTCCTACGAGCAGTACTTC
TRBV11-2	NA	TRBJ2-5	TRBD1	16	CASSQRGTGGEETQYF	TGTGCCAGCAGCCAAAGGGGGACAGGGGGCGAGGAGACCCAGTACTTC
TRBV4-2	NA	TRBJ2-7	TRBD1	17	CASSPESLTGLPYEQYF	TGTGCCAGCAGCCCAGAGTCCCTGACAGGGCTCCCGTACGAGCAGTACTTC
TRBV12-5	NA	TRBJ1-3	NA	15	CASGSNRNPGNTIYF	TGTGCTAGTGGTTCCAACAGGAATCCTGGAAACACCATATATTTT
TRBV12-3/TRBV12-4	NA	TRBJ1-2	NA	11	CASSGGDGYTF	TGTGCCAGCAGCGGGGGTGACGGCTACACCTTC
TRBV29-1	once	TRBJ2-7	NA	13	CSVPGRGSYEQYF	TGCAGCGTCCCCGGTCGGGGTTCCTACGAGCAGTACTTC
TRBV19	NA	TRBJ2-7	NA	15	CASSIASGKIYEQYF	TGTGCCAGTAGTATAGCGTCAGGAAAGATCTACGAGCAGTACTTC
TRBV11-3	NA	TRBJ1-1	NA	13	CASSLNRDTEAFF	TGTGCCAGCAGCTTAAACAGGGACACTGAAGCTTTCTTT
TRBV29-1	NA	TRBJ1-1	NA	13	CSVEEGIGTEAFF	TGCAGCGTTGAAGAGGGCATAGGCACTGAAGCTTTCTTT